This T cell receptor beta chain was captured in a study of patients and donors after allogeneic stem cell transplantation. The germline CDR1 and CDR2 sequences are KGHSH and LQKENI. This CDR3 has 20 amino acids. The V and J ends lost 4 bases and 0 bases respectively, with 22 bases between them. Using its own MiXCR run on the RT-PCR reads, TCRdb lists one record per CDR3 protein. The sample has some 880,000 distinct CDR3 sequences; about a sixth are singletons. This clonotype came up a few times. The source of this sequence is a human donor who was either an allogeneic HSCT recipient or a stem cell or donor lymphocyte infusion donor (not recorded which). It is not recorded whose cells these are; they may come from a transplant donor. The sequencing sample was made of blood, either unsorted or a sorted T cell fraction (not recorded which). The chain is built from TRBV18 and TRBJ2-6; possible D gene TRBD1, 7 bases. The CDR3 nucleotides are TGTGCCAGCTCACTCCGGTCGCCTGGAGGGGGCTTCTCTGGGGCCAACGTCCTGACTTTC. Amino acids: CASSLRSPGGGFSGANVLTF.